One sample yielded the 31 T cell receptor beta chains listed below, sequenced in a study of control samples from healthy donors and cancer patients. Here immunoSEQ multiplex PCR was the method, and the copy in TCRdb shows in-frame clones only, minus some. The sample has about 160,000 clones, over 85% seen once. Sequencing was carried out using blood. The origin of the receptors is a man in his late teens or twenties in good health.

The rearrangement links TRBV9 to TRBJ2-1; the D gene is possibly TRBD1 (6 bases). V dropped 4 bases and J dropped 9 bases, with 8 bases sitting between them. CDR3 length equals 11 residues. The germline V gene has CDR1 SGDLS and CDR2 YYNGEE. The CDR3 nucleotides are TGTGCCAGCAGCTTACAGGGTGAGCAGTTCTTC. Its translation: CASSLQGEQFF.

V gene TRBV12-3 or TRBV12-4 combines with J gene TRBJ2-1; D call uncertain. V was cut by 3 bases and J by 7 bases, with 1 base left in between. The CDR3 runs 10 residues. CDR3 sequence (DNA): TGTGCCAGCAGTTTGAATGAGCAGTTCTTC. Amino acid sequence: CASSLNEQFF.

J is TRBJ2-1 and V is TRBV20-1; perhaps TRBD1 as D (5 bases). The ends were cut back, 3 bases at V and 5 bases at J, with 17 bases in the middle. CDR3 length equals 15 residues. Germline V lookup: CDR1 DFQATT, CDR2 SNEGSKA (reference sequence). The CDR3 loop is CSASIGVAIHNEQFF. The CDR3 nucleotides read TGCAGTGCTAGTATAGGGGTAGCTATCCACAATGAGCAGTTCTTC.

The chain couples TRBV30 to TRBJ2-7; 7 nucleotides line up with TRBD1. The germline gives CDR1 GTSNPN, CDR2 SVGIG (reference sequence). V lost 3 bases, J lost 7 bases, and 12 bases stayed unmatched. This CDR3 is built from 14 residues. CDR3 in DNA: TGTGCCTGGAGCAGGGGACAGCCACCCGCGGAGCAGTACTTC. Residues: CAWSRGQPPAEQYF.

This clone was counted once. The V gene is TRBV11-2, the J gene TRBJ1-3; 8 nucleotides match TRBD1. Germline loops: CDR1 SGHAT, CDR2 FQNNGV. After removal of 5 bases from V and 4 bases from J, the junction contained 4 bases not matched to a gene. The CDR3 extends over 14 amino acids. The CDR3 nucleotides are TGTGCCAGCAGCCGGACAGGGTCCGGAAACACCATATATTTT. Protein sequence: CASSRTGSGNTIYF.

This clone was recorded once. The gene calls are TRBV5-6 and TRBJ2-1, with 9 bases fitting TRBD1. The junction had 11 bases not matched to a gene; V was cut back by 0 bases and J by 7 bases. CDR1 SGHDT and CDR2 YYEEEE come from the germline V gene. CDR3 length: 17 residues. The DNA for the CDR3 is TGTGCCAGCAGCTTGGATTATCTGGGACAGGGTTGGAATGAGCAGTTCTTC. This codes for CASSLDYLGQGWNEQFF.

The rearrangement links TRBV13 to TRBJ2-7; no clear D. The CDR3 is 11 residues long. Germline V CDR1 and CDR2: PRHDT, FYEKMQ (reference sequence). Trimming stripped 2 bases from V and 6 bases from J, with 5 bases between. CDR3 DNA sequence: TGTGCCAGCAGCTTAAGTCGCGAGCAGTACTTC. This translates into CASSLSREQYF.

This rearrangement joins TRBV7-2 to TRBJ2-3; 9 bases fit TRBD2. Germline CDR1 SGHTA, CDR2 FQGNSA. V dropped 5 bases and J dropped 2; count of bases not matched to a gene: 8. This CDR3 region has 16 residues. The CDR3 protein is CASSIPSGIFTDTQYF. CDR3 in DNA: TGTGCCAGCAGCATACCTAGCGGGATTTTCACAGATACGCAGTATTTT.

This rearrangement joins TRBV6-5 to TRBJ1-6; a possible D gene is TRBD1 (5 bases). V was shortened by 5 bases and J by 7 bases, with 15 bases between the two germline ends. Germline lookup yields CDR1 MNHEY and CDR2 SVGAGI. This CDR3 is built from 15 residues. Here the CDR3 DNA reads TGTGCCAGCAGTCCTCGTTGGGGGAGCAATTCACCCCTCCACTTT. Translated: CASSPRWGSNSPLHF.

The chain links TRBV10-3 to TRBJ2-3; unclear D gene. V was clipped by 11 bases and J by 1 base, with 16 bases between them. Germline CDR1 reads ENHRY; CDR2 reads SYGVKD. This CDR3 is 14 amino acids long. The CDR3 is CAVQTFNGTDTQYF. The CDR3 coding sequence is TGTGCCGTCCAGACTTTTAACGGCACAGATACGCAGTATTTT.

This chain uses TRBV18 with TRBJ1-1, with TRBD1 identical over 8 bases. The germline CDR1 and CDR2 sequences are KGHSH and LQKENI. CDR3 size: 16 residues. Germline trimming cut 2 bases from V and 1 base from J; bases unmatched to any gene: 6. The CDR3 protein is CASSPVQGAWNTEAFF. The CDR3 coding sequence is TGTGCCAGCTCACCAGTTCAGGGGGCTTGGAACACTGAAGCTTTCTTT.

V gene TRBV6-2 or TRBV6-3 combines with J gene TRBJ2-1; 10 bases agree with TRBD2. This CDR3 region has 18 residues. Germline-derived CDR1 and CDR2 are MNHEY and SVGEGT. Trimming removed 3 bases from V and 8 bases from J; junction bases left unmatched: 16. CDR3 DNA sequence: TGTGCCAGCAGTTATCTGAATAGCGGGAGGCCGTTCAGCGATGAGCAGTTCTTC. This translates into CASSYLNSGRPFSDEQFF.

Written as DNA, the CDR3 is TGTGCCAGCAGAGAGCACAGGGGAGATGGAAACACCATATATTTT. Translation gives CASREHRGDGNTIYF. The rearrangement uses TRBV2 and TRBJ1-3, with 7 bases lining up with TRBD1. This CDR3 spans 15 amino acids. The germline gives CDR1 SNHLY, CDR2 FYNNEI. Losses at the gene ends were 6 bases for V and 3 bases for J; bases not matched to a gene: 8.

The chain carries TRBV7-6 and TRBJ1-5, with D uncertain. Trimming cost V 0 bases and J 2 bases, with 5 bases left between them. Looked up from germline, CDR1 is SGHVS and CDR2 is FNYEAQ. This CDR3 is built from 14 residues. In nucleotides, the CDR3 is TGTGCCAGCAGCTTAGCGCAAGGCAATCAGCCCCAGCATTTT. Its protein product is CASSLAQGNQPQHF. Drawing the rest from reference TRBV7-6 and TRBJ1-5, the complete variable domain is GAGVSQSPRYKVTKRGQDVALRCDPISGHVSLYWYRQALGQGPEFLTYFNYEAQQDKSGLPNDRFSAERPEGSISTLTIQRTEQRDSAMYRCASSLAQGNQPQHFGDGTRLSIL.

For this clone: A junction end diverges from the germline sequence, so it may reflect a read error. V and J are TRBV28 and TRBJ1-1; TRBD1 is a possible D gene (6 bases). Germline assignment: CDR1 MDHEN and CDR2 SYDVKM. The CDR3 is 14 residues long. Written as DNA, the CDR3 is TGTGCCAGCACTTTACAGGGAGGGTGGACTGAAGCTTTCTTT. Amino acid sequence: CASTLQGGWTEAFF.

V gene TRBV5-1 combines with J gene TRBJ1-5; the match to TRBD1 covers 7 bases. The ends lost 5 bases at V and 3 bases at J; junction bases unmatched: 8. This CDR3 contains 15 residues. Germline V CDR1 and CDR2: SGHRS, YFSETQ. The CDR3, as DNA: TGCGCCAGCAGTCTGAGGGACAGCAACAATCAGCCCCAGCATTTT. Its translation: CASSLRDSNNQPQHF.

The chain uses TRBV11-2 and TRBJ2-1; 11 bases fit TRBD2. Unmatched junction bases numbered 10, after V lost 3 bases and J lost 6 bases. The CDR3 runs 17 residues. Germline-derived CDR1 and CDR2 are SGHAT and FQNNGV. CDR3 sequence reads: CASSFLGTSGYLNEQFF. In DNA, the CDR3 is TGTGCCAGCAGCTTCCTAGGGACTAGCGGATACCTCAATGAGCAGTTCTTC.

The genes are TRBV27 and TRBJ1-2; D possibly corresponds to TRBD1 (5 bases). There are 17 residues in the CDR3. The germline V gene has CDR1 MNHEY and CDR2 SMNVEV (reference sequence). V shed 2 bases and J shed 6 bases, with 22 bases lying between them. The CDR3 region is CASSLDGGFRARDGYTF. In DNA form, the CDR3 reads TGTGCCAGCAGTTTAGACGGGGGATTCCGAGCCAGAGATGGCTACACCTTC.

CDR3: CASSAGTGAHQPQHF. The DNA of the CDR3 is TGTGCCAGCAGTGCGGGGACAGGGGCACATCAGCCCCAGCATTTT. The genes are TRBV2 and TRBJ1-5; TRBD1 matches at 10 bases. Germline CDR1 reads SNHLY; CDR2 reads FYNNEI. Trimming cost V 4 bases and J 5 bases; bases outside gene matches: 5. This CDR3 comprises 15 residues.

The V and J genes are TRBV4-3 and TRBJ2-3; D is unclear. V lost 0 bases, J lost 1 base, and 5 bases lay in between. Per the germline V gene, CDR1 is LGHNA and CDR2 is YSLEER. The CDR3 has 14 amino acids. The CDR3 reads CASSQDRGTDTQYF. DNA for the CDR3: TGCGCCAGCAGCCAAGACAGAGGCACAGATACGCAGTATTTT.

CDR3 in amino acids: CASSPGGTSGFEQFF. CDR3 coding DNA: TGTGCCAGCAGTCCAGGCGGGACTAGCGGCTTCGAGCAGTTCTTC. This sequence joins TRBV28 and TRBJ2-1; the match to TRBD2 covers 11 bases. CDR3 length: 15 residues. Germline V gives CDR1 MDHEN, CDR2 SYDVKM. The V gene end was trimmed by 5 bases and the J gene end by 10 bases; junction bases not matched to a gene: 10.

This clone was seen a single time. The CDR3 here is CASSRFRGREFFGELFF. Here the CDR3 DNA reads TGCGCCAGCAGCCGTTTCAGGGGAAGGGAGTTTTTCGGGGAGCTGTTTTTT. The chain employs TRBV5-1 and TRBJ2-2, with a weak D call TRBD1 (6 bases). CDR3 length equals 17 residues. CDR1 SGHRS and CDR2 YFSETQ come from the germline V gene. The V and J ends lost 4 bases and 7 bases respectively, with 23 bases between them.

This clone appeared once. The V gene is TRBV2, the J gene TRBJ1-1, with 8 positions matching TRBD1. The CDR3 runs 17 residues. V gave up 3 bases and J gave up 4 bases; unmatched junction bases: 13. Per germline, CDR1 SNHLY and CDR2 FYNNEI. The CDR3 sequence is CASSDTGQGPLGTEAFF. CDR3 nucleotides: TGTGCCAGCAGTGACACCGGACAGGGCCCTCTGGGCACTGAAGCTTTCTTT.

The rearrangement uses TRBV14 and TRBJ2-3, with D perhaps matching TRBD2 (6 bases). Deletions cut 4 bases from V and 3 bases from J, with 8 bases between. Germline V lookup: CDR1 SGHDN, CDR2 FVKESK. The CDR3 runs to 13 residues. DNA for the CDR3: TGTGCCAGCAGCCGGGGGAGGACAGATACGCAGTATTTT. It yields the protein CASSRGRTDTQYF.

CDR3 sequence (DNA): TGCGCCAGCAGCTTACAACCTTCGGGACAGGCGAACACCGGGGAGCTGTTTTTT. Its translation: CASSLQPSGQANTGELFF. The chain joins TRBV5-1 to TRBJ2-2, with TRBD1 matching over 8 bases. CDR1 is SGHRS and CDR2 is YFSETQ in the germline V gene. V dropped 2 bases and J dropped 0; count of bases not matched to a gene: 9. The CDR3 runs 18 residues.

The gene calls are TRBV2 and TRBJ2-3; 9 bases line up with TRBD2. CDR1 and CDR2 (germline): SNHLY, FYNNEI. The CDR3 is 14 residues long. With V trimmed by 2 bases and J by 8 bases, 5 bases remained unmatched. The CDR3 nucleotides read TGTGCCAGCAGTGAATCTAGCGGGGTGGTTACGCAGTATTTT. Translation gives CASSESSGVVTQYF.

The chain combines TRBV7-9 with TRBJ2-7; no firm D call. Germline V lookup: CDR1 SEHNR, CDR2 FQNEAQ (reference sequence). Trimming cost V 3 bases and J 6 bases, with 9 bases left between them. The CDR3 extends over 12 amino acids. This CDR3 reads CASSFGIGEQYF. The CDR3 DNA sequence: TGTGCCAGCAGCTTTGGGATAGGCGAGCAGTACTTC.

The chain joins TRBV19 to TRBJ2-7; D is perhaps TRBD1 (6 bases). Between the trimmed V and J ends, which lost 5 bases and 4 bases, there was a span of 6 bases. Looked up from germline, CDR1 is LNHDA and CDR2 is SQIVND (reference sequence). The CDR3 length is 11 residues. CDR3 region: CASSGTYEQYF. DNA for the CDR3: TGTGCCAGTAGTGGGACATACGAGCAGTACTTC. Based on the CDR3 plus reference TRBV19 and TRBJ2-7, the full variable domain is DGGITQSPKYLFRKEGQNVTLSCEQNLNHDAMYWYRQDPGQGLRLIYYSQIVNDFQKGDIAEGYSVSREKKESFPLTVTSAQKNPTAFYLCASSGTYEQYFGPGTRLTVT.

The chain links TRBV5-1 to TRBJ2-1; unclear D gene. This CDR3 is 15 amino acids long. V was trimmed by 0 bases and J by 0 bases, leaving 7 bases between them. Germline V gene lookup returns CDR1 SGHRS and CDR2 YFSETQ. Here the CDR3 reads CASSLAWPSYNEQFF. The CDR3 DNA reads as TGCGCCAGCAGCTTGGCTTGGCCCTCCTACAATGAGCAGTTCTTC. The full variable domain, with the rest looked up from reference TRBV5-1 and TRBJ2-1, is KAGVTQTPRYLIKTRGQQVTLSCSPISGHRSVSWYQQTPGQGLQFLFEYFSETQRNKGNFPGRFSGRQFSNSRSEMNVSTLELGDSALYLCASSLAWPSYNEQFFGPGTRLTVL.

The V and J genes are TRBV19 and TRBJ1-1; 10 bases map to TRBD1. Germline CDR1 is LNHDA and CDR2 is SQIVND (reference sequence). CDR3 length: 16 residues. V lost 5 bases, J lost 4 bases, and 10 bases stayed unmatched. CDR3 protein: CASSPAGGQGRTEAFF. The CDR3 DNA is TGTGCCAGTAGTCCCGCCGGGGGACAGGGGCGCACTGAAGCTTTCTTT.

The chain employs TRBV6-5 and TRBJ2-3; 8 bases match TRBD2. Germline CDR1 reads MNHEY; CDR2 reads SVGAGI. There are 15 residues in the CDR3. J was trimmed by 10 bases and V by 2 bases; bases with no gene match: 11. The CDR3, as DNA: TGTGCCAGCAGTTACCTAGCGGGCCGACCTCTGGCGCAGTATTTT. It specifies CASSYLAGRPLAQYF.